The 31 T cell receptor beta chains below all came from one sample that was sequenced in a study of vaccination effects on CD4 cells after COVID-19. TCRdb's table, derived via immunoSEQ multiplex PCR, lists solely in-frame clones and lacks some. The sample has more than 30,000 clones; roughly two thirds are singletons. These receptors have no identified antigens. ViraFEST expansion of antigen-specific CD4+ T cells with viral peptide pools preceded sequencing. The culture ran for 9 to 11 days, and then CD4+ T cells were isolated. Sequenced material: CD4+ T cells from PBMCs cultured with HCoV-229E spike peptides, taken before COVID-19 vaccination. The receptors were gathered from a human donor who received a COVID-19 vaccine.

This chain joins TRBV29-1 and TRBJ2-3; D perhaps matches TRBD2 (7 bases). Germline CDR1 and CDR2: SQVTM and ANQGSEA. The V end was cut by 2 bases, the J end by 6 bases, with 15 bases between. This CDR3 comprises 14 residues. The CDR3 loop reads CSVETMRGGDTQYF. Written as DNA, the CDR3 is TGCAGCGTTGAAACGATGAGGGGGGGTGATACGCAGTATTTT.

The gene calls are TRBV15 and TRBJ2-3, with a possible D match to TRBD2 (6 bases). V was clipped by 2 bases and J by 1 base, with 10 bases between them. The germline V gene encodes CDR1 LNHNV and CDR2 YYDKDF (reference sequence). CDR3 length: 15 amino acids. As DNA, the CDR3 is TGTGCCACCAGCAGACGACTAGTCGGCACAGATACGCAGTATTTT. It codes for CATSRRLVGTDTQYF. The full variable domain, with the rest looked up from reference TRBV15 and TRBJ2-3, is DAMVIQNPRYQVTQFGKPVTLSCSQTLNHNVMYWYQQKSSQAPKLLFHYYDKDFNNEADTPDNFQSRRPNTSFCFLDIRSPGLGDTAMYLCATSRRLVGTDTQYFGPGTRLTVL.

This clone appeared once. The gene calls are TRBV5-4 and TRBJ1-5, with D maybe TRBD1 (5 bases). The CDR3 has 13 amino acids. The ends were cut back, 4 bases at V and 10 bases at J, with 15 bases in the middle. Germline values: CDR1 SGHNT, CDR2 YYREEE (reference sequence). The CDR3: CASSLAGGDPQHF. As DNA, the CDR3 is TGTGCCAGCAGCCTGGCGGGGGGAGATCCCCAGCATTTT.

This rearrangement joins TRBV6-5 to TRBJ2-1; 11 bases line up with TRBD2. Germline V gene data show CDR1 as MNHEY and CDR2 as SVGAGI. The CDR3 extends over 15 amino acids. J lost 4 bases, V lost 6 bases, and 5 bases had no gene match. The CDR3 nucleotides are TGTGCCAGCAGCCCCCGGACTAGCGGGTACAATGAGCAGTTCTTC. Translation: CASSPRTSGYNEQFF.

The chain employs TRBV5-1 and TRBJ2-3, with 9 bases matching TRBD1. Germline-derived CDR1 and CDR2 are SGHRS and YFSETQ. The CDR3 contains 14 residues. Trimming at V came to 3 bases and at J to 4 bases, leaving 3 bases not matched to a gene. The CDR3 loop reads CASSYRGPSDTQYF. CDR3 DNA sequence: TGCGCCAGCAGCTACAGGGGGCCGTCAGATACGCAGTATTTT.

The V and J genes are TRBV7-9 and TRBJ1-1, with D hard to call. CDR1 and CDR2 (germline): SEHNR, FQNEAQ (reference sequence). The CDR3 length is 16 residues. The ends were cut back, 4 bases at V and 3 bases at J, with 18 bases in the middle. The CDR3 DNA reads as TGTGCCAGCAGCTCAGACCGAAGGGTTTTTGACACTGAAGCTTTCTTT. Translation gives CASSSDRRVFDTEAFF.

The rearrangement links TRBV4-1 to TRBJ1-1; possible D gene TRBD1, 5 bases. Per germline, CDR1 MGHRA and CDR2 YSYEKL. Trimming left V 5 bases short and J 1 base short, with 14 bases between. This CDR3 spans 15 amino acids. The CDR3, as DNA: TGCGCCAGCAGCACAACCGGGACCGCGAACACTGAAGCTTTCTTT. Its protein is CASSTTGTANTEAFF.

As to this clone: A junction boundary mismatches the germline segment, possibly from a read error. The chain combines TRBV5-4 with TRBJ2-3; D gene unclear. CDR3 length: 14 amino acids. The germline gives CDR1 SGHNT, CDR2 YYREEE (reference sequence). The CDR3, as DNA: TGTGCCAGCAACCTCATGGCTAGTGATGGTCTTTCGAATTTT. Protein product: CASNLMASDGLSNF. Full variable domain (remainder filled in from reference TRBV5-4 and TRBJ2-3): ETGVTQSPTHLIKTRGQQVTLRCSSQSGHNTVSWYQQALGQGPQFIFQYYREEENGRGNFPPRFSGLQFPNYSSELNVNALELDDSALYLCASNLMASDGLSNFGPGTRLTVL.

The rearrangement joins TRBV9 to TRBJ2-2, with D possibly TRBD1 on 6 matching bases. V gave up 0 bases and J gave up 4 bases, with 13 bases separating them. The CDR3 is made up of 16 amino acids. CDR1 is SGDLS and CDR2 is YYNGEE in the germline V gene. This CDR3 is CASSVAVGGGTGELFF. DNA for the CDR3: TGTGCCAGCAGCGTAGCTGTAGGGGGTGGCACCGGGGAGCTGTTTTTT.

The V and J genes are TRBV30 and TRBJ2-7; 11 bases are shared with TRBD2. This CDR3 is built from 13 residues. The V and J ends lost 8 bases and 3 bases, in that order; junction bases with no gene match: 6. Germline V lookup: CDR1 GTSNPN, CDR2 SVGIG (reference sequence). This chain's CDR3 is CAGSTSGIYEQYF. CDR3 sequence (DNA): TGTGCCGGGTCGACTAGCGGGATCTACGAGCAGTACTTC.

This clone was observed a handful of times. The chain has TRBV15 and TRBJ2-1; no clear D. There are 15 residues in the CDR3. V was clipped by 1 base and J by 4 bases, with 11 bases between them. Germline V gene data show CDR1 as LNHNV and CDR2 as YYDKDF (reference sequence). CDR3 sequence reads: CATSRVAGPYNEQFF. In nucleotides, the CDR3 is TGTGCCACCAGCAGAGTGGCTGGTCCGTACAATGAGCAGTTCTTC. Based on the CDR3 plus reference TRBV15 and TRBJ2-1, the full variable domain is DAMVIQNPRYQVTQFGKPVTLSCSQTLNHNVMYWYQQKSSQAPKLLFHYYDKDFNNEADTPDNFQSRRPNTSFCFLDIRSPGLGDTAMYLCATSRVAGPYNEQFFGPGTRLTVL.

This clone has a single count. The V call is TRBV7-9, the J call TRBJ1-3; TRBD1 matches at 7 bases. The germline gives CDR1 SEHNR, CDR2 FQNEAQ (reference sequence). This CDR3 spans 16 amino acids. V trimming: 4 bases; J trimming: 1 base; junction bases outside the gene matches: 7. In nucleotides, the CDR3 is TGTGCCAGCAGCTCCCGACAGGGATTATCTGGAAACACCATATATTTT. Amino acids: CASSSRQGLSGNTIYF.

The chain carries TRBV18 and TRBJ1-5; 10 bases are shared with TRBD1. The CDR3 runs to 15 residues. Germline V gives CDR1 KGHSH, CDR2 LQKENI. The V segment lost 2 bases and the J segment 7 bases; nucleotides outside the gene matches: 5. CDR3 sequence (DNA): TGTGCCAGCTCACCATCCGGGACAGGGGTGCAGCCCCAGCATTTT. As protein: CASSPSGTGVQPQHF.

In its sample, this clone was seen a few times. CDR3 in amino acids: CASSLLRDEQFF. The CDR3 coding sequence is TGTGCCAGCAGTTTATTACGGGATGAGCAGTTCTTC. This sequence joins TRBV6-2 or TRBV6-3 and TRBJ2-1, with D hard to call. V lost 4 bases, J lost 8 bases, and 9 bases lay in between. Germline lookup yields CDR1 MNHEY and CDR2 SVGEGT. This CDR3 is 12 amino acids long.

The chain is built from TRBV7-2 and TRBJ1-5; D might be TRBD1 (6 bases). The length of the CDR3 is 14 residues. The V end was cut by 0 bases, the J end by 8 bases, with 11 bases between. Germline V gene data show CDR1 as SGHTA and CDR2 as FQGNSA. CDR3 in amino acids: CASSLASGAKPQHF. The CDR3 coding sequence is TGTGCCAGCAGCTTAGCCTCGGGGGCGAAGCCCCAGCATTTT.

The chain employs TRBV19 and TRBJ1-3; a weak D match, TRBD1 (5 bases). Germline lookup yields CDR1 LNHDA and CDR2 SQIVND (reference sequence). Trimming took 3 bases from V and 0 from J, leaving 12 bases between them. There are 16 residues in the CDR3. In nucleotides, the CDR3 is TGTGCCAGTAGTATCCGTCGGGGCAGCTCTGGAAACACCATATATTTT. It codes for CASSIRRGSSGNTIYF.

The chain recombines TRBV19 with TRBJ2-1, with 9 bases aligning to TRBD2. Trimming cost V 6 bases and J 7 bases; bases outside gene matches: 10. The CDR3 runs to 15 residues. Germline-derived CDR1 and CDR2 are LNHDA and SQIVND (reference sequence). Here the CDR3 reads CASSPSGKKSNEQFF. As DNA, the CDR3 is TGTGCCAGTAGCCCTAGCGGGAAAAAGTCGAATGAGCAGTTCTTC.

CDR3: CASSLTDTQYF. The CDR3 DNA reads as TGTGCCAGCAGTCTCACAGATACGCAGTATTTT. The chain employs TRBV12-3 or TRBV12-4 and TRBJ2-3; D uncertain. V was pared by 5 bases and J by 2 bases, with 2 bases between. The CDR3 length is 11 residues.

The gene calls are TRBV27 and TRBJ1-5; no clear D. The CDR3 runs to 17 residues. V lost 5 bases and J lost 1, with 18 bases in between. Germline V CDR1 and CDR2: MNHEY, SMNVEV (reference sequence). Here the CDR3 DNA reads TGTGCCAGCAGTCTGGGTTACTCTGGCGGGAGCAATCAGCCCCAGCATTTT. Protein product: CASSLGYSGGSNQPQHF.

The chain combines TRBV18 with TRBJ2-3; TRBD1 matches at 7 bases. This CDR3 spans 16 amino acids. J gave up 4 bases and V 2 bases, and 9 bases lay outside the gene matches. From germline, CDR1 is KGHSH and CDR2 LQKENI. The CDR3 sequence: CASSPIAQGESDTQYF. Written as DNA, the CDR3 is TGTGCCAGCTCACCAATCGCCCAGGGGGAATCAGATACGCAGTATTTT.

This chain connects TRBV6-5 to TRBJ1-3; D is unresolved. Between the trimmed V and J ends, which lost 6 bases and 0 bases, there was a span of 12 bases. The CDR3 is made up of 15 amino acids. In germline, CDR1 is MNHEY, CDR2 SVGAGI. The CDR3: CASSKGPSSGNTIYF. The DNA for the CDR3 is TGTGCCAGCAGCAAGGGTCCGAGCTCTGGAAACACCATATATTTT.

The chain recombines TRBV18 with TRBJ2-7; 7 bases are a match to TRBD2. The CDR3 covers 15 residues. Germline loops: CDR1 KGHSH, CDR2 LQKENI. V lost 0 bases, J lost 4 bases, and 6 bases stayed unmatched. CDR3 nucleotides: TGTGCCAGCTCACCACCGGCTAGCGGTGGATACGAGCAGTACTTC. Amino acid sequence: CASSPPASGGYEQYF.

This sequence joins TRBV27 and TRBJ2-7; perhaps D is TRBD1 or TRBD2 (5 bases each). The germline V gene has CDR1 MNHEY and CDR2 SMNVEV (reference sequence). Trimming pared 6 bases from V and 2 bases from J, leaving 8 bases between. This CDR3 comprises 12 residues. In nucleotides, the CDR3 is TGTGCCAGCAGGAGGGGTCCCTACGAGCAGTACTTC. Translated: CASRRGPYEQYF.

The chain couples TRBV5-3 to TRBJ1-4; 7 nucleotides align to TRBD1. TRBV5-3 is flagged as an ORF with uncertain function. V was pared by 6 bases and J by 0 bases, with 5 bases of the junction left unmatched. This CDR3 spans 15 amino acids. The CDR3 bases are TGTGCCAGAACCGATACAGGGGCAACTAATGAAAAACTGTTTTTT. The encoded protein is CARTDTGATNEKLFF.

This chain links TRBV5-1 with TRBJ1-3; D gene uncertain. The V end was cut by 4 bases, the J end by 0 bases, with 5 bases between. The germline V gene has CDR1 SGHRS and CDR2 YFSETQ. CDR3 length: 13 amino acids. The CDR3 region is CASSPISGNTIYF. As DNA, the CDR3 is TGCGCCAGCAGCCCTATCTCTGGAAACACCATATATTTT.

This chain links TRBV3-1 (or the pseudogene TRBV3-2) with TRBJ1-2; 8 nucleotides align to TRBD1. V was clipped by 4 bases and J by 4 bases; unmatched bases: 2. The CDR3 contains 13 residues. Germline CDR1 and CDR2: LGHDT and YNNKEL (reference sequence). In DNA form, the CDR3 reads TGTGCCAGCAGCCGAGGGACAGGCTATGGCTACACCTTC. This sequence encodes CASSRGTGYGYTF.

The chain combines TRBV21-1 with TRBJ1-2. TRBV21-1 has pseudogene status. The CDR3 loop spans 14 amino acids. CDR3 amino acids: CASGVTVTNYGYTF. The CDR3 coding sequence is TGTGCCAGCGGGGTCACAGTCACCAACTATGGCTACACCTTC.

The chain combines TRBV9 with TRBJ2-3; 9 positions agree with TRBD2. Germline V gene sequence: CDR1 SGDLS, CDR2 YYNGEE. This CDR3 is 17 amino acids long. V lost 0 bases, J lost 2 bases, and 7 bases stayed unmatched. CDR3 nucleotides: TGTGCCAGCAGCGTAGCTGGGAGCGGGGGGCCCACAGATACGCAGTATTTT. Translated: CASSVAGSGGPTDTQYF. The whole variable domain, filled in from reference TRBV9 and TRBJ2-3, reads DSGVTQTPKHLITATGQRVTLRCSPRSGDLSVYWYQQSLDQGLQFLIQYYNGEERAKGNILERFSAQQFPDLHSELNLSSLELGDSALYFCASSVAGSGGPTDTQYFGPGTRLTVL.

The J gene is TRBJ2-7, the V gene TRBV12-5, with D perhaps matching TRBD2 (6 bases). The V gene's germline CDR1 is LGHNT and CDR2 FRNRAP. CDR3 length: 15 amino acids. V lost 4 bases and J 3 bases, leaving 16 bases between the germline ends. Here the CDR3 DNA reads TGTGCTAGTGGTTCCGGGAGAGGGCTACTCTACGAGCAGTACTTC. It codes for CASGSGRGLLYEQYF.

This rearrangement joins TRBV28 to TRBJ2-7; no clear D gene. Germline V gene sequence: CDR1 MDHEN, CDR2 SYDVKM. V was cut by 1 base and J by 4 bases, with 2 bases left in between. This CDR3 has 11 amino acids. The CDR3 nucleotides are TGTGCCAGCAGTTTATTATACGAGCAGTACTTC. This encodes CASSLLYEQYF.

The rearrangement joins TRBV30 to TRBJ1-1, with TRBD1 matching over 7 bases. There are 17 residues in the CDR3. Germline V gene sequence: CDR1 GTSNPN, CDR2 SVGIG (reference sequence). The junction had 14 bases not matched to a gene; V was cut back by 0 bases and J by 4 bases. The CDR3 is CAWSVLGELRGGTEAFF. CDR3 nucleotides: TGTGCCTGGAGTGTACTTGGCGAACTCAGGGGGGGCACTGAAGCTTTCTTT.